The 23 T cell receptor beta chains below were found in one sample sequenced in a study of T cell responses to AZD1222 COVID-19 vaccine. Clones were sequenced by immunoSEQ multiplex PCR, and TCRdb holds only the in-frame ones, with some missing. The sample contains approximately 85,000 clones, approximately 86% of which appear only once. The source was peripheral blood, collected on day 0 of AZD1222 vaccination. The receptors here all came from an adult in good health.

J is TRBJ1-2 and V is TRBV5-1; D remains unclear. The CDR3 covers 13 residues. Germline-derived CDR1 and CDR2 are SGHRS and YFSETQ. V dropped 4 bases and J dropped 0 bases, with 7 bases sitting between them. Here the CDR3 DNA reads TGCGCCAGCAGCCTGGGGACTAACTATGGCTACACCTTC. Its translation is CASSLGTNYGYTF.

J is TRBJ1-5 and V is TRBV27; D perhaps matches TRBD1 (5 bases). Germline CDR1 is MNHEY and CDR2 is SMNVEV (reference sequence). Trimming stripped 8 bases from V and 9 bases from J, with 23 bases between. The CDR3 consists of 15 residues. The CDR3 nucleotides are TGTGCCAGCGCTTTCTATCCAGGGAACCTTCGGCCCCAGCATTTT. This translates into CASAFYPGNLRPQHF.

The chain uses TRBV11-2 and TRBJ2-7; 7 nucleotides line up with TRBD2. Trimming took 1 base from V and 3 from J; bases not matched to a gene: 6. The germline V gene has CDR1 SGHAT and CDR2 FQNNGV. The CDR3 loop spans 15 amino acids. CDR3 in amino acids: CASSLGAGAHYEQYF. In DNA, the CDR3 is TGTGCCAGCAGCTTAGGGGCGGGAGCGCACTACGAGCAGTACTTC.

Concerning this clone: This sample includes further DNA sequences coding for the same CDR3. The chain employs TRBV19 and TRBJ1-1; D may be TRBD1 (5 bases). The CDR3 sequence is 14 residues long. Germline-derived CDR1 and CDR2 are LNHDA and SQIVND (reference sequence). V was cut by 1 base and J by 3 bases, with 9 bases left in between. The chain's CDR3 is CASSIVSGDTEAFF. The CDR3 DNA sequence: TGTGCCAGTAGTATAGTGTCGGGGGACACTGAAGCTTTCTTT.

CDR3 region: CASSRTSSEAFF. In DNA, the CDR3 is TGTGCCAGCAGCCGTACTAGCTCTGAAGCTTTCTTT. The rearrangement joins TRBV7-9 to TRBJ1-1; D is unclear. Germline-derived CDR1 and CDR2 are SEHNR and FQNEAQ (reference sequence). Trimming cost V 5 bases and J 6 bases, with 10 bases left between them. The CDR3 loop spans 12 amino acids.

V usage is TRBV20-1 and J usage is TRBJ2-3; D gene unclear. CDR3 length equals 11 residues. Per germline, CDR1 DFQATT and CDR2 SNEGSKA (reference sequence). Trimming removed 0 bases at V and 7 bases at J, with 5 bases between. The CDR3 DNA is TGCAGTGCTAGAGAGGATCATACGCAGTATTTT. This gives the protein CSAREDHTQYF.

This clone has only one observation. The chain has TRBV6-4 and TRBJ2-5; D uncertain. The V gene's germline CDR1 is MRHNA and CDR2 SNTAGT. The CDR3 spans 12 residues. V was pared by 2 bases and J by 3 bases, with 4 bases between. The CDR3 loop is CASSDLEETQYF. DNA of the CDR3: TGTGCCAGCAGTGACCTAGAAGAGACCCAGTACTTC.

The CDR3, as DNA: TGTGCCAGCAGCAAAGATAGATGGCAGCCCCAGCATTTT. Translating it yields CASSKDRWQPQHF. The chain is built from TRBV21-1 and TRBJ1-5. TRBV21-1 is classified as a pseudogene. The CDR3 is 13 residues long.

In DNA, the CDR3 is TGTGCCAGTAGTTGGCTAGCGGGGAGCACAGATACGCAGTATTTT. Translation: CASSWLAGSTDTQYF. The V and J genes are TRBV19 and TRBJ2-3; 9 nucleotides line up with TRBD2. The germline V gene has CDR1 LNHDA and CDR2 SQIVND (reference sequence). There are 15 residues in the CDR3. The trim removed 5 bases at V and 0 bases at J, leaving 3 bases unmatched. Using reference TRBV19 and TRBJ2-3 for the parts outside the CDR3, the full variable domain is DGGITQSPKYLFRKEGQNVTLSCEQNLNHDAMYWYRQDPGQGLRLIYYSQIVNDFQKGDIAEGYSVSREKKESFPLTVTSAQKNPTAFYLCASSWLAGSTDTQYFGPGTRLTVL.

This clone has a handful of counts. V and J are TRBV5-6 and TRBJ2-7, with TRBD2 identical over 10 bases. V trimming: 3 bases; J trimming: 3 bases; junction bases outside the gene matches: 6. Germline V lookup: CDR1 SGHDT, CDR2 YYEEEE. The CDR3 has 15 residues. The chain's CDR3 is CASSSRLAGLYEQYF. The CDR3 nucleotides read TGTGCCAGCAGCTCTAGACTAGCGGGCCTCTACGAGCAGTACTTC.

The CDR3 spells CAISGEGVATNEKLFF. DNA of the CDR3: TGTGCCATCAGTGGTGAAGGGGTTGCAACTAATGAAAAACTGTTTTTT. This rearrangement joins TRBV10-3 to TRBJ1-4, with D tentatively TRBD1 (5 bases). With 4 bases removed from V and 0 bases from J, the gap between germline ends came to 12 bases. CDR1 ENHRY and CDR2 SYGVKD come from the germline V gene. This CDR3 region has 16 residues.

This chain connects TRBV10-1 to TRBJ2-1; D gene uncertain. Germline CDR1 reads WNHNN; CDR2 reads SYGVQD (reference sequence). The CDR3 is 16 amino acids. Trimming removed 3 bases from V and 5 bases from J, with 17 bases in between. CDR3 coding DNA: TGCGCCAGCAGTGATTGGGCTCTCGACCGAAACAATGAGCAGTTCTTC. Amino acid sequence: CASSDWALDRNNEQFF.

DNA for the CDR3: TGTGCCACCAGTGATTTGTGGGGATATGAGCAGTTCTTC. The encoded protein is CATSDLWGYEQFF. The rearrangement links TRBV24-1 to TRBJ2-1; D unclear. Trimming removed 0 bases from V and 8 bases from J, with 7 bases in between. CDR1 and CDR2 from the germline V gene are KGHDR and SFDVKD. CDR3 length equals 13 residues.

The V gene is TRBV19, the J gene TRBJ2-2, with D possibly being TRBD1 (6 bases). The CDR3 loop spans 13 amino acids. Germline V gives CDR1 LNHDA, CDR2 SQIVND (reference sequence). V dropped 3 bases and J dropped 6 bases, with 8 bases sitting between them. The CDR3 DNA sequence: TGTGCCAGTAGTATCAGGGGTGCCGGGGAGCTGTTTTTT. It yields the protein CASSIRGAGELFF. Full variable domain (outside the CDR3, taken from reference TRBV19 and TRBJ2-2): DGGITQSPKYLFRKEGQNVTLSCEQNLNHDAMYWYRQDPGQGLRLIYYSQIVNDFQKGDIAEGYSVSREKKESFPLTVTSAQKNPTAFYLCASSIRGAGELFFGEGSRLTVL.

The chain combines TRBV11-2 with TRBJ2-1, with D hard to call. The ends were cut back, 3 bases at V and 5 bases at J, with 11 bases in the middle. Germline V CDR1 and CDR2: SGHAT, FQNNGV. This CDR3 has 14 amino acids. CDR3 DNA sequence: TGTGCCAGCAGCTTGTCCGGGTTCGACAATGAGCAGTTCTTC. Translated: CASSLSGFDNEQFF.

The rearrangement joins TRBV19 to TRBJ1-1; D is uncertain. The CDR3 has 14 amino acids. V gave up 6 bases and J gave up 0 bases, with 11 bases separating them. Germline V gene lookup returns CDR1 LNHDA and CDR2 SQIVND (reference sequence). The CDR3, as DNA: TGTGCCAGTAGCCTGGGAGAAATGAACACTGAAGCTTTCTTT. It yields the protein CASSLGEMNTEAFF.

J is TRBJ1-1 and V is TRBV14; 9 nucleotides line up with TRBD1. Germline V lookup: CDR1 SGHDN, CDR2 FVKESK. This CDR3 region has 14 residues. Unmatched junction bases numbered 7, after V lost 6 bases and J lost 5 bases. The CDR3 bases are TGTGCCAGCAGTCAACAGGGGGCTCGAACTGAAGCTTTCTTT. It codes for CASSQQGARTEAFF.

The chain links TRBV15 to TRBJ2-1, with D unclear. The V and J ends lost 3 bases and 2 bases respectively, with 8 bases between them. Germline values: CDR1 LNHNV, CDR2 YYDKDF (reference sequence). The length of the CDR3 is 14 residues. The DNA of the CDR3 is TGTGCCACCAGCAGCCAGGCAACCTACAATGAGCAGTTCTTC. It translates to CATSSQATYNEQFF.

The CDR3 DNA sequence: TGTGCCAGCAGCACAGGGCAGTTTGGAAACACCATATATTTT. Translation: CASSTGQFGNTIYF. The chain joins TRBV7-2 to TRBJ1-3, with D perhaps TRBD1 (6 bases). The V end was cut by 5 bases, the J end by 3 bases, with 11 bases between. The CDR3 length is 14 residues. The V gene's germline CDR1 is SGHTA and CDR2 FQGNSA. Supplemented by reference TRBV7-2 and TRBJ1-3, the full variable domain reads GAGVSQSPSNKVTEKGKDVELRCDPISGHTALYWYRQSLGQGLEFLIYFQGNSAPDKSGLPSDRFSAERTGGSVSTLTIQRTQQEDSAVYLCASSTGQFGNTIYFGEGSWLTVV.

The chain couples TRBV5-8 to TRBJ1-2, with D hard to call. The germline CDR1 and CDR2 sequences are SGHTS and YDEGEE. V lost 0 bases, J lost 2 bases, and 8 bases lay in between. The CDR3 spans 14 residues. The CDR3 bases are TGTGCCAGCAGCTTGGAACAGTTGAACTATGGCTACACCTTC. This encodes CASSLEQLNYGYTF.

The V gene is TRBV6-5, the J gene TRBJ2-5, with 7 bases identical to TRBD1. Germline CDR1 is MNHEY and CDR2 is SVGAGI. The CDR3 is made up of 12 amino acids. V lost 8 bases and J lost 7; bases outside the gene matches: 7. Here the CDR3 DNA reads TGTGCCAGCCTTCTGGACAGGAGGACCCAGTACTTC. It is translated as CASLLDRRTQYF.

A single count supports this clone. The J gene is TRBJ2-1, the V gene TRBV7-2; D may be TRBD1 or TRBD2 (5 bases each). The CDR3 spans 14 residues. V was pared by 7 bases and J by 7 bases, with 17 bases between. Germline values: CDR1 SGHTA, CDR2 FQGNSA. In nucleotides, the CDR3 is TGTGCCAGCAAGACGACCCGGGGCGTTAATGAGCAGTTCTTC. It is translated as CASKTTRGVNEQFF.

This clone was counted a few times. This chain connects TRBV5-4 to TRBJ2-3, with TRBD2 identical over 16 bases. Germline CDR1 SGHNT, CDR2 YYREEE (reference sequence). The CDR3 loop spans 19 amino acids. V lost 3 bases to trimming and J lost 0 bases; unmatched junction nucleotides: 7. The CDR3 bases are TGTGCCAGCAGCTGGGGGGGACTAGCGGGAGGGCGAAGCACAGATACGCAGTATTTT. Its translation: CASSWGGLAGGRSTDTQYF. Variable domain in full (rest from reference TRBV5-4 and TRBJ2-3): ETGVTQSPTHLIKTRGQQVTLRCSSQSGHNTVSWYQQALGQGPQFIFQYYREEENGRGNFPPRFSGLQFPNYSSELNVNALELDDSALYLCASSWGGLAGGRSTDTQYFGPGTRLTVL.